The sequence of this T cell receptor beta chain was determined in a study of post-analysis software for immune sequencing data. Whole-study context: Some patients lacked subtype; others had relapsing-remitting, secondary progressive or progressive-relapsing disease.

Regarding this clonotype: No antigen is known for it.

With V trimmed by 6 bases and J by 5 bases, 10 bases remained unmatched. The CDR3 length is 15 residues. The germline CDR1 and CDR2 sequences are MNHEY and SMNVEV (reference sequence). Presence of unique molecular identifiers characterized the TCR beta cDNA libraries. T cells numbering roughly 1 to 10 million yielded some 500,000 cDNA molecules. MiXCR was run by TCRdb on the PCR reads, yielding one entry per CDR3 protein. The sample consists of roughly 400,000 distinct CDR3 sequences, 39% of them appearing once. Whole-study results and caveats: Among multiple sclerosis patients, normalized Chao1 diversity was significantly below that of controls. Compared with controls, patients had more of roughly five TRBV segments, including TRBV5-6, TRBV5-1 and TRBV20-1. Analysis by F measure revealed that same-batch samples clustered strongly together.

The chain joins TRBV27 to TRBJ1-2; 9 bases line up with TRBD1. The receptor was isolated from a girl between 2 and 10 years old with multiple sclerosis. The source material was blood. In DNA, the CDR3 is TGTGCCAGCAGAACTCGGACAGGGGCGGATTATGGCTACACCTTC. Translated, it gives CASRTRTGADYGYTF.